This T cell receptor beta chain is from a study of spatial heterogeneity in lung cancer. Time point specified: blood at routine non-recurrence follow-up after resection. Whole RNA came from tumor, nontumor lung or frozen PBMC and was sequenced without being sorted. There are a few counts of this clonotype. Each CDR3 protein is one row after TCRdb ran MiXCR on the 5' RACE reads. The sample consists of around 47,000 distinct CDR3 sequences, less than 9.5% of them appearing once. The TCR comes from a female donor with early-stage non-small cell lung cancer. This specimen was PBMCs, taken at follow-up.

The CDR3 loop is CASSPQGSGNTIYF. CDR3 in DNA: TGCGCCAGCAGCCCTCAGGGCTCTGGAAACACCATATATTTT. The chain employs TRBV5-1 and TRBJ1-3; D possibly corresponds to TRBD1 (5 bases). V lost 4 bases and J 0 bases, leaving 8 bases between the germline ends. CDR1 and CDR2 from the germline V gene are SGHRS and YFSETQ. CDR3 length: 14 residues.